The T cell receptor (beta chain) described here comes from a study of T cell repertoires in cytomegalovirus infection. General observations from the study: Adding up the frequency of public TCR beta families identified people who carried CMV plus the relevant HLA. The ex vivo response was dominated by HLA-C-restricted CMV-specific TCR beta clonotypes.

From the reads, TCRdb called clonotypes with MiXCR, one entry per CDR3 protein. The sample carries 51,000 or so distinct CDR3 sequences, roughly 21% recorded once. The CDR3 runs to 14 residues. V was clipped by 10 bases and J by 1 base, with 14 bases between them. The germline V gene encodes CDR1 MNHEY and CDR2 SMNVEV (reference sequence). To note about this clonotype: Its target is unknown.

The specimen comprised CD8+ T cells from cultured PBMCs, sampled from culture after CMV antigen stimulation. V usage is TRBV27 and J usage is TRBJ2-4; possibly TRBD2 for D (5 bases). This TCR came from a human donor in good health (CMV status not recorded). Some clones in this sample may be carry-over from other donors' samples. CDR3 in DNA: TGTGCCACCGGACCGACGGGGGCCAAAAACATTCAGTACTTC. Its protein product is CATGPTGAKNIQYF.